This T cell receptor beta chain originates from a study of PD-L1 blockade in urothelial cancer. Background on the study: Twenty-five of 29 patients were males with bladder-origin urothelial cancer. The number of prior chemotherapy regimens per patient was 0 to 3. Findings and limits, study-wide: Expansion of tumor-associated blood clones at 3 weeks was greater in durable-benefit patients.

Worth noting for this clone: Its antigen is as yet unknown.

Germline V gene lookup returns CDR1 KGHSH and CDR2 LQKENI. V shed 0 bases and J shed 4 bases, with 10 bases lying between them. The length of the CDR3 is 14 residues. Sequenced by immunoSEQ multiplex PCR; TCRdb stores in-frame clones only, minus some. In the table there are 35,000 to 40,000 clones, more than 35% of which are singletons. Sequencing used tumor tissue, obtained before atezolizumab (anti-PD-L1) treatment. The sequence was obtained from a man between 60 and 75 years old with urothelial cancer. The chain couples TRBV18 to TRBJ2-7; D gene uncertain. The CDR3 DNA follows: TGTGCCAGCTCACCACCGGGATTCGAGTACGAGCAGTACTTC. It is translated as CASSPPGFEYEQYF.